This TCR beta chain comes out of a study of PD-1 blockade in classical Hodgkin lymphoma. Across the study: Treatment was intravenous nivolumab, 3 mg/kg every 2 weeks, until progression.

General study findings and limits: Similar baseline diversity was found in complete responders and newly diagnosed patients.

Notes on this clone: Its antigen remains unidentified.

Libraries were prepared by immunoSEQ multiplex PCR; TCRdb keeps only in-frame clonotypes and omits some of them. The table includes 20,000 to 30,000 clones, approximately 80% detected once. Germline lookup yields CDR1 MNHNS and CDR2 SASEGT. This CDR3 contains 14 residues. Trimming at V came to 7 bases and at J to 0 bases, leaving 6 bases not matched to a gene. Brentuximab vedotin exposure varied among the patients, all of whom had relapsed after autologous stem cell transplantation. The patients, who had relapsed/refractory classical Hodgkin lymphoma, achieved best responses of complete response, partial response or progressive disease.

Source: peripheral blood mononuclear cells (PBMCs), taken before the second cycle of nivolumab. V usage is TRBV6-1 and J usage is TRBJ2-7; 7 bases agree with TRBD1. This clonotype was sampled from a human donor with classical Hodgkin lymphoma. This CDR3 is CASKGQMTSYEQYF. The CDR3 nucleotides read TGTGCCAGCAAGGGACAGATGACCTCCTACGAGCAGTACTTC.